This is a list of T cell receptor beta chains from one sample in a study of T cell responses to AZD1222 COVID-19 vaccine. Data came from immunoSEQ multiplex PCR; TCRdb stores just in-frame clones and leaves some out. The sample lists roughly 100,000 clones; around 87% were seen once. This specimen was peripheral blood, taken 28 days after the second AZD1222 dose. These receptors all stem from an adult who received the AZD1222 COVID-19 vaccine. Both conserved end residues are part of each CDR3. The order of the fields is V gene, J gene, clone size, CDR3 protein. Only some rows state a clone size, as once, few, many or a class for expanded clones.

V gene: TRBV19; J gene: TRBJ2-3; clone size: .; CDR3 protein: CASSISAGLLTDTQYF
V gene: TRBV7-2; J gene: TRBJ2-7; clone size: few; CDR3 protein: CASTLLAGVSEQYF
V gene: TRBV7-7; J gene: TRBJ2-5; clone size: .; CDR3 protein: CASSLAGGQETQYF
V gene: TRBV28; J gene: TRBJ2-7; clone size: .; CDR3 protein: CASRPGQGRYEQYF
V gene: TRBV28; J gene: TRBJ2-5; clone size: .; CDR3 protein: CASSPGTYQETQYF
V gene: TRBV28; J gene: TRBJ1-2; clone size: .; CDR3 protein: CASTVMGGYYGYTF
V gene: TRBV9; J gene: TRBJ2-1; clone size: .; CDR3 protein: CASSAPLGPQFF
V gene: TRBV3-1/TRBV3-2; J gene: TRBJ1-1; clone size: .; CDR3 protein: CASSQDPRSEAFF
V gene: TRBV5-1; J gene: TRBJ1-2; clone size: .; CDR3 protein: CASGRGDYGYTF
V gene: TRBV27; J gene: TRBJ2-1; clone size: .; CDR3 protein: CASSSYRTFYNEQFF
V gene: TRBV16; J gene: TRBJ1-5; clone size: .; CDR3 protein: CASSLYVGNQPQHF
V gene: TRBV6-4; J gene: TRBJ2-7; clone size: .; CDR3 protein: CASRLESSFTYEQYF
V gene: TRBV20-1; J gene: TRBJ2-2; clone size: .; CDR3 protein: CSARRGGELFF
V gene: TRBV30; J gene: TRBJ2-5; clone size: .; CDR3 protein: CAWSVLRGGRETQYF